This record concerns one TCR beta chain sequence. The table lists this clone with a count of one. Its antigen is not yet known. Per-base qualities were not stored, and no clone one base away is much larger. This specimen belongs to a study of blood T cell repertoires in COVID-19 (TCRdb year 2020). Turning to the overall study: Collaborator samples came from the United States, Italy and Spain and covered acute and convalescent phases of COVID-19. The material from the prospective study consisted of cDNA or gDNA derived from T cells, B-cell-depleted T cells, or PBMCs. The dataset comprised deeply sampled blood TCRbeta repertoires from subjects exposed to, actively infected with, or recovered from COVID-19. The repertoires were made available in a free public database intended to serve as a resource for research on the immune response to SARS-CoV-2. Samples were obtained from the ongoing ImmuneRACE study (first 160 participants) and from 950 to 1,500 subjects provided by 6 global collaborators. Nearly every sample came with metadata listing a de-identified subject ID, COVID-19 status, age in years and sex. HLA class I and class II types, where available, came from metadata supplied by the sample provider rather than from assay-based typing. Study-level results and caveats: The quantity of clinical and demographic metadata differed by source and by participant and was supplied without curation.

At one collaborating source in Seattle, patients were enrolled during active infection and were followed longitudinally through the course of disease. Each collaborating institution followed its own protocols to collect whole blood in K2EDTA tubes. For TCRbeta analysis, collaborators shipped samples in one of three forms: frozen whole blood, isolated PBMCs, or DNA extracted from either of those sample types. The immunoSEQ Assay, a bias-controlled multiplex PCR, was used to amplify TCRbeta CDR3 regions from genomic DNA. Concerning the study's data processing: Nucleated cell counts per sample were estimated from amplification of reference gene primers within the assay. To quantify the absolute abundance of each unique TCRbeta CDR3 rearrangement, sequence reads were collapsed and filtered. For each sample, productive Simpson clonality was calculated as the square root of Simpson's diversity index across productive rearrangements. TCRdb took this table from immuneACCESS and kept in-frame rearrangements with V and J called. Such tables lack part of the clones; where checked against another copy, unresolved V genes explain under half of the gap, and the rest is unexplained. V, J and clone size are taken as reported in that table, and D and trimming were inferred from the DNA itself. The sample yields about 89,000 clones; about four fifths were counted once. The ten largest clones add up to roughly 6.7% of the sample.

Sequenced: peripheral blood. The TCR was taken from a man aged 65 to 85 with COVID-19, enrolled during active disease.

The DNA sequence is TGCGCCAGCAGTGAGCCCCCAGATGTTGCAGGCTGTCAGCCCCAGCATTTT. This gives the protein CASSEPPDVAGCQPQHF. The chain links TRBV10-1 with TRBJ1-5; the D gene is not confidently resolved. V is reduced by 2 bases and J by 6 bases, leaving a spacing of 20 bases between them. CDR3 length: 17 amino acids, cysteine to phenylalanine. Solely the CDR3 DNA is kept, with 51 bases framed from the first base. CDR1 is given as WNHNN and CDR2 as SYGVQD, both from the germline V gene (reference sequence).